This entry describes one TCR beta chain. Its antigen is as yet unknown. The V and J ends lost 2 bases and 6 bases, in that order; junction bases with no gene match: 12. This CDR3 region has 15 residues. Per the germline V gene, CDR1 is SQVTM and CDR2 is ANQGSEA. The sample is drawn from a study of yellow fever vaccine responses in identical twins. Broader study findings: A vaccine T cell response that seemed partly convergent and partly personalized was reported in twins.

TCRdb used MiXCR to reprocess the RT-PCR reads, holding one entry per CDR3 protein. The repertoire has 25,000 or so distinct CDR3 sequences, around four fifths of them found once; the top ten carry 4% to 5.5%. Sample: T cells from blood (PBMCs), unsorted or a sorted subset (not recorded which), taken before or after yellow fever vaccination (not recorded which). This TCR came from a woman between 18 and 29 years old who received the yellow fever vaccine. The chain carries TRBV29-1 and TRBJ2-7; 8 nucleotides align to TRBD1. The CDR3, as DNA: TGCAGCGTTGAACCTTTGGGACAGGTGAATAGCGAGCAGTACTTC. It yields the protein CSVEPLGQVNSEQYF.